The T cell receptor beta chain described here comes from a study of T-cell memory formation after mild COVID-19. Whole-study context: The two donors had largely donor-specific TCR clusters. Whole-study findings and limits: SARS-CoV-2 specificity of second-wave clones peaking day 37 was unconfirmed. CD4+ contracting clones were mainly CM and EM; CD8+ ones, EMRA. Clones contracting across day 15 to 85 had a balanced CD4/CD8 profile; later expanding clones leaned CD4+.

With respect to this clonotype: Antigen unknown.

V lost 6 bases and J lost 3; bases outside the gene matches: 7. The germline gives CDR1 KGHSH, CDR2 LQKENI. This CDR3 spans 14 amino acids. TCRdb called the 5' RACE reads again in MiXCR, with one record for every CDR3 protein. This table has 300,000 or so distinct CDR3 sequences, 15% to 20% appearing once. Sequenced: PBMCs or a T cell subset sorted from them (not recorded which). This chain connects TRBV18 to TRBJ1-1, with 7 positions matching TRBD1. The receptor comes from a man younger than 35 who had mild COVID-19 (a few samples of this study predate the infection). Cell type and time point are not known. The CDR3 DNA follows: TGTGCCAGCTCCTCTCAGGGGGATGACACTGAAGCTTTCTTT. It is translated as CASSSQGDDTEAFF.